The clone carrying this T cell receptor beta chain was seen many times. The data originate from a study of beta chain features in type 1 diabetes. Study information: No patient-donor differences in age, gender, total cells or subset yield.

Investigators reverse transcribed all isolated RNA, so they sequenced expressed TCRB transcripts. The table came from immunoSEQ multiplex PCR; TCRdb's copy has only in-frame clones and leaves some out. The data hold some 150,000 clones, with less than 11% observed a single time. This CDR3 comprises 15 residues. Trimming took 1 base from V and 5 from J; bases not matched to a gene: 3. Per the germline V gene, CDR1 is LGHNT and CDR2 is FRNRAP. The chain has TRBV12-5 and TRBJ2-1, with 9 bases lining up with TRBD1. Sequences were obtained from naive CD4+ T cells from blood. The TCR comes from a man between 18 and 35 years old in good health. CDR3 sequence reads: CASGLEGQGNNEQFF. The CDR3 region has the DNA TGTGCTAGTGGTTTGGAGGGACAGGGAAACAATGAGCAGTTCTTC.